This TCR beta chain was identified during a study of blood T cell repertoires in COVID-19. Across the study: From the United States, Italy and Spain came samples of acute and convalescent COVID-19. T cells, B-cell-depleted T cells, or PBMCs supplied cDNA or gDNA.

The CDR3 loop spans 16 amino acids. Between the trimmed V and J ends, which lost 0 bases and 0 bases, there was a span of 11 bases. CDR1 is MGHDK, CDR2 SYGVNS, per germline. Original processing notes: Estimated nucleated cell counts came from reference gene primer amplification. The table came from immunoSEQ multiplex PCR; TCRdb's copy has only in-frame clones and leaves some out. V and J calls and clone size are those listed in that table; D and trimming were worked out from the DNA. The sample has 150,000 or so clones; around 85% are singletons. This TCR was recovered from a man in his 60s who had recovered from COVID-19. The J gene is TRBJ1-1, the V gene TRBV25-1, with TRBD1 as a possible D gene (6 bases). The material sequenced was peripheral blood. The DNA for the CDR3 is TGTGCCAGCAGTGAATACGGGGACACCCTGAACACTGAAGCTTTCTTT. Protein sequence: CASSEYGDTLNTEAFF. The whole variable domain, filled in from reference TRBV25-1 and TRBJ1-1, reads EADIYQTPRYLVIGTGKKITLECSQTMGHDKMYWYQQDPGMELHLIHYSYGVNSTEKGDLSSESTVSRIRTEHFPLTLESARPSHTSQYLCASSEYGDTLNTEAFFGQGTRLTVV.